This passage covers 9 T cell receptor beta chains from one sample sequenced in a study of T cell changes during pregnancy in multiple sclerosis. Libraries were prepared by immunoSEQ multiplex PCR; TCRdb keeps only in-frame clonotypes and omits some of them. The table has around 75,000 clones, 90% to 95% seen once. Sample: CD4+ T cells from peripheral blood mononuclear cells, taken after pregnancy. The receptors stem from a female donor with multiple sclerosis, enrolled in a pregnancy study.

This chain uses TRBV5-1 with TRBJ2-7; 8 positions agree with TRBD1. The CDR3 runs to 13 residues. J gave up 5 bases and V 2 bases, and 3 bases lay outside the gene matches. Germline V gene lookup returns CDR1 SGHRS and CDR2 YFSETQ. Written as DNA, the CDR3 is TGCGCCAGCAGCTTCGGACAGGGTGACGAGCAGTACTTC. Translating gives CASSFGQGDEQYF.

The J gene is TRBJ1-5, the V gene TRBV10-3; the match to TRBD1 covers 7 bases. With 1 base clipped from V and 0 bases from J, the junction kept 21 bases outside the gene matches. Per germline, CDR1 ENHRY and CDR2 SYGVKD. The CDR3 has 22 residues. The CDR3 DNA is TGTGCCATCAGTGAGTGGAGGGGACAGATCGGCAGGGGAGCCTCTAGCAATCAGCCCCAGCATTTT. It is translated as CAISEWRGQIGRGASSNQPQHF.

The gene calls are TRBV5-1 and TRBJ2-5; D perhaps matches TRBD1 (6 bases). The CDR3 is 15 amino acids. V shed 0 bases and J shed 4 bases, with 13 bases lying between them. The germline V gene has CDR1 SGHRS and CDR2 YFSETQ. CDR3 nucleotides: TGCGCCAGCAGCTTGGGCAGGGGAACCGTAGAGACCCAGTACTTC. It yields the protein CASSLGRGTVETQYF. The full variable domain, its missing parts supplied by reference TRBV5-1 and TRBJ2-5, is KAGVTQTPRYLIKTRGQQVTLSCSPISGHRSVSWYQQTPGQGLQFLFEYFSETQRNKGNFPGRFSGRQFSNSRSEMNVSTLELGDSALYLCASSLGRGTVETQYFGPGTRLLVL.

V is TRBV11-2 and J is TRBJ2-1; 7 bases are shared with TRBD1. V lost 2 bases, J lost 4 bases, and 8 bases stayed unmatched. Germline V CDR1 and CDR2: SGHAT, FQNNGV. The CDR3 loop spans 16 amino acids. The CDR3 DNA follows: TGTGCCAGCAGCTTATTAGGGGGCCTGAATTACAATGAGCAGTTCTTC. This sequence encodes CASSLLGGLNYNEQFF. The full variable domain, rest sourced from reference TRBV11-2 and TRBJ2-1, is EAGVAQSPRYKIIEKRQSVAFWCNPISGHATLYWYQQILGQGPKLLIQFQNNGVVDDSQLPKDRFSAERLKGVDSTLKIQPAKLEDSAVYLCASSLLGGLNYNEQFFGPGTRLTVL.

J is TRBJ2-3 and V is TRBV4-2; TRBD2 agrees at 16 bases. The length of the CDR3 is 19 residues. V dropped 3 bases and J dropped 5; count of bases not matched to a gene: 11. CDR1 is LGHNA, CDR2 YNFKEQ, per germline. The CDR3 sequence: CASSHEGLAGGLGKDTQYF. The DNA for the CDR3 is TGTGCCAGCAGCCATGAGGGACTAGCGGGAGGGCTTGGTAAAGATACGCAGTATTTT.

The chain is built from TRBV10-3 and TRBJ2-7; 9 positions agree with TRBD1. The V segment lost 6 bases and the J segment 2 bases; nucleotides outside the gene matches: 8. Germline V gene sequence: CDR1 ENHRY, CDR2 SYGVKD. The CDR3 loop spans 15 amino acids. As DNA, the CDR3 is TGTGCCATCAGGAAGGGACAGGGACCAACCTACGAGCAGTACTTC. Translating gives CAIRKGQGPTYEQYF.

The chain has TRBV7-6 and TRBJ2-1, with 7 positions matching TRBD1. Germline lookup yields CDR1 SGHVS and CDR2 FNYEAQ. Trimming took 5 bases from V and 5 from J; bases not matched to a gene: 12. The CDR3 consists of 16 residues. This chain's CDR3 is CASSTTPGTAHNEQFF. DNA of the CDR3: TGTGCCAGCAGCACTACCCCCGGGACAGCCCACAATGAGCAGTTCTTC.

The gene calls are TRBV10-3 and TRBJ2-1; 9 bases are shared with TRBD2. The CDR3 extends over 11 amino acids. CDR1 is ENHRY and CDR2 is SYGVKD in the germline V gene. CDR3 coding DNA: TGTTGTAGCGGGAGCTACAATGAGCAGTTCTTC. It yields the protein CCSGSYNEQFF.

The chain employs TRBV28 and TRBJ2-1, with D perhaps matching TRBD1 (5 bases). This CDR3 comprises 15 residues. CDR1 MDHEN and CDR2 SYDVKM come from the germline V gene. V dropped 6 bases and J dropped 4 bases, with 16 bases sitting between them. In nucleotides, the CDR3 is TGTGCCAGCAGACCTAGACAGCCCCTTTACAATGAGCAGTTCTTC. Its protein is CASRPRQPLYNEQFF.